These 26 T cell receptor beta chains came from one sample sequenced in a study of T cell repertoires in ileal Crohn's disease. Clones were read by immunoSEQ multiplex PCR, and TCRdb kept only the in-frame ones, dropping some. The top ten clones hold under 7% of a sample with about 14,000 clones, less than 85% of them seen once. Material: ileal tissue. The receptors were sampled from an adult with Crohn's disease.

This chain connects TRBV12-5 to TRBJ2-5, with a tentative D call TRBD2 (7 bases). CDR1 and CDR2 from the germline V gene are LGHNT and FRNRAP. CDR3 size: 14 residues. The ends were cut back, 5 bases at V and 1 base at J, with 11 bases in the middle. The CDR3 sequence is CASGHGGPQETQYF. The CDR3 coding sequence is TGTGCTAGTGGTCACGGGGGGCCCCAAGAGACCCAGTACTTC.

This chain links TRBV6-5 with TRBJ1-1; 7 nucleotides align to TRBD1. The germline V gene encodes CDR1 MNHEY and CDR2 SVGAGI. V was clipped by 4 bases and J by 3 bases; unmatched bases: 8. The CDR3 spans 15 residues. CDR3 region: CASSSTTGRDTEAFF. CDR3 coding DNA: TGTGCCAGCAGTTCGACGACAGGGAGGGACACTGAAGCTTTCTTT.

The chain recombines TRBV7-8 with TRBJ2-2, with 13 bases lining up with TRBD2. From germline, CDR1 is SGHVS and CDR2 FQNEAQ. This CDR3 is 17 amino acids long. V lost 5 bases to trimming and J lost 0 bases; unmatched junction nucleotides: 3. The CDR3 loop is CASSTGLAGTNTGELFF. CDR3 DNA sequence: TGTGCCAGCAGCACGGGACTAGCGGGGACGAACACCGGGGAGCTGTTTTTT. Supplemented by reference TRBV7-8 and TRBJ2-2, the full variable domain reads GAGVSQSPRYKVAKRGQDVALRCDPISGHVSLFWYQQALGQGPEFLTYFQNEAQLDKSGLPSDRFFAERPEGSVSTLKIQRTQQEDSAVYLCASSTGLAGTNTGELFFGEGSRLTVL.

The J gene is TRBJ1-6, the V gene TRBV11-3; TRBD1 agrees at 7 bases. V was pared by 5 bases and J by 7 bases, with 8 bases of the junction left unmatched. Germline-derived CDR1 and CDR2 are SGHNT and YENEEA. The CDR3 consists of 15 residues. CDR3: CASSLGTERNSPLHF. The CDR3 DNA is TGTGCCAGCAGCCTGGGGACAGAGAGAAATTCACCCCTCCACTTT.

This clone was detected once. This rearrangement joins TRBV28 to TRBJ2-7; 9 bases map to TRBD1. The length of the CDR3 is 15 residues. Looked up from germline, CDR1 is MDHEN and CDR2 is SYDVKM. Germline trimming cut 1 base from V and 2 bases from J; bases unmatched to any gene: 3. The CDR3 protein is CASSLYGTGTYEQYF. CDR3 nucleotide sequence: TGTGCCAGCAGTTTATACGGGACAGGGACCTACGAGCAGTACTTC.

The chain links TRBV19 to TRBJ2-7; 7 nucleotides align to TRBD1. Germline V lookup: CDR1 LNHDA, CDR2 SQIVND (reference sequence). The V and J ends lost 5 bases and 3 bases, in that order; junction bases with no gene match: 4. The CDR3 consists of 13 residues. CDR3 bases: TGTGCCAGTAGTCCGGACAGGTTCTACGAGCAGTACTTC. This codes for CASSPDRFYEQYF.

The chain joins TRBV13 to TRBJ1-6; D gene ambiguous. The CDR3 has 17 amino acids. V was shortened by 0 bases and J by 0 bases, with 9 bases between the two germline ends. From germline, CDR1 is PRHDT and CDR2 FYEKMQ (reference sequence). The CDR3 bases are TGTGCCAGCAGCTTAGGGGGTATCAGCTCCTATAATTCACCCCTCCACTTT. Protein sequence: CASSLGGISSYNSPLHF.

This chain links TRBV6-6 with TRBJ2-3; 11 nucleotides match TRBD2. This CDR3 spans 16 amino acids. Germline values: CDR1 MNHNY, CDR2 SVGAGI (reference sequence). Losses at the gene ends were 5 bases for V and 2 bases for J; bases not matched to a gene: 6. CDR3 in DNA: TGTGCCAGCAGTGGGCGACTAGCGGGGAACACAGATACGCAGTATTTT. Residues: CASSGRLAGNTDTQYF.

This clone rates as medium-sized. The chain employs TRBV6-1 and TRBJ1-4, with D maybe TRBD1 (5 bases). CDR3 size: 16 residues. Trimming stripped 1 base from V and 0 bases from J, with 9 bases between. The germline CDR1 and CDR2 sequences are MNHNS and SASEGT. CDR3 in amino acids: CASSEDGASTNEKLFF. The CDR3 nucleotides read TGTGCCAGCAGTGAAGATGGGGCCTCAACTAATGAAAAACTGTTTTTT.

The count of this clone is one. The chain employs TRBV7-3 and TRBJ2-2, with TRBD1 as a possible D gene (5 bases). Germline V lookup: CDR1 SGHTA, CDR2 FQGTGA. V lost 4 bases to trimming and J lost 0 bases, with 9 bases between them. The CDR3 consists of 15 residues. CDR3 in DNA: TGTGCCAGCAGCTCCGGACACTCGAACACCGGGGAGCTGTTTTTT. It yields the protein CASSSGHSNTGELFF.

The chain recombines TRBV5-6 with TRBJ1-3; D is possibly TRBD1 (6 bases). The V and J ends lost 4 bases and 4 bases respectively, with 9 bases between them. CDR3 length equals 13 residues. The germline gives CDR1 SGHDT, CDR2 YYEEEE. The CDR3 region has the DNA TGTGCCAGCAGCCAAGGACAGGGAAACACCATATATTTT. Translated, it gives CASSQGQGNTIYF.

In its sample, this clone was seen once. The V call is TRBV4-1, the J call TRBJ2-7; tentative D call: TRBD2 (5 bases). CDR1 is MGHRA and CDR2 is YSYEKL in the germline V gene. The CDR3 extends over 16 amino acids. Trimming stripped 0 bases from V and 4 bases from J, with 16 bases between. CDR3 residues: CASSQDLRGKGYEQYF. The DNA of the CDR3 is TGCGCCAGCAGCCAAGATTTACGGGGAAAAGGTTACGAGCAGTACTTC.

The chain has TRBV6-5 and TRBJ1-2; D gene unclear. CDR1 MNHEY and CDR2 SVGAGI come from the germline V gene. The V and J ends lost 4 bases and 4 bases respectively, with 7 bases between them. The CDR3 sequence is 12 residues long. CDR3 nucleotides: TGTGCCAGCAGTTCGGGAGCCTATGGCTACACCTTC. Its translation: CASSSGAYGYTF.

This chain connects TRBV2 to TRBJ2-7; D may be TRBD1 (5 bases). V dropped 0 bases and J dropped 3 bases, with 12 bases sitting between them. The germline V gene encodes CDR1 SNHLY and CDR2 FYNNEI. The CDR3 is made up of 15 amino acids. The CDR3 DNA sequence: TGTGCCAGCAGTGAAGCAGAGGCAGGGTTCTACGAGCAGTACTTC. Protein: CASSEAEAGFYEQYF.

The chain uses TRBV7-8 and TRBJ2-3; a weak D match, TRBD1 (6 bases). This CDR3 spans 16 amino acids. Germline values: CDR1 SGHVS, CDR2 FQNEAQ. V was pared by 1 base and J by 5 bases, with 16 bases between. DNA of the CDR3: TGTGCCAGCAGCTTAGAGGCAGGGGCCCCAGGAGATACGCAGTATTTT. This translates into CASSLEAGAPGDTQYF.

The chain recombines TRBV2 with TRBJ2-7; D may be TRBD1 (6 bases). CDR1 SNHLY and CDR2 FYNNEI come from the germline V gene. V lost 6 bases to trimming and J lost 2 bases, with 17 bases between them. The CDR3 is made up of 15 amino acids. The CDR3 nucleotides are TGTGCCAGCAGGGAAAATACAGGGAACACCTACGAGCAGTACTTC. Its translation: CASRENTGNTYEQYF.

This chain links TRBV5-1 with TRBJ1-5, with D unresolved. V lost 4 bases to trimming and J lost 4 bases, with 9 bases between them. CDR3 length: 13 amino acids. CDR1 SGHRS and CDR2 YFSETQ come from the germline V gene. The CDR3 here is CASSPDFNQPQHF. CDR3 DNA sequence: TGCGCCAGCAGCCCGGACTTTAATCAGCCCCAGCATTTT.

A few counts support this clone. This sequence joins TRBV19 and TRBJ1-5, with 7 nucleotides matching TRBD1. The V gene's germline CDR1 is LNHDA and CDR2 SQIVND (reference sequence). The CDR3 is made up of 17 amino acids. V lost 5 bases to trimming and J lost 3 bases; unmatched junction nucleotides: 13. The CDR3 protein is CASSEIPGQLPNQPQHF. DNA for the CDR3: TGTGCCAGTAGTGAAATCCCGGGACAGTTGCCCAATCAGCCCCAGCATTTT.

This sequence joins TRBV10-1 and TRBJ1-4; D is possibly TRBD1 (6 bases). CDR1 is WNHNN and CDR2 is SYGVQD in the germline V gene (reference sequence). The CDR3 loop spans 14 amino acids. Trimming removed 5 bases from V and 5 bases from J, with 12 bases in between. CDR3 sequence (DNA): TGCGCCAGCAGTCCGGGACACCAGAATGAAAAACTGTTTTTT. Translation gives CASSPGHQNEKLFF.

The V call is TRBV10-3, the J call TRBJ1-1; D is unresolved. With 2 bases removed from V and 6 bases from J, the gap between germline ends came to 13 bases. This CDR3 has 14 amino acids. The germline gives CDR1 ENHRY, CDR2 SYGVKD. The CDR3 DNA reads as TGTGCCATCAGTGAGAGCCGCCAGGCATCTGAAGCTTTCTTT. Its translation: CAISESRQASEAFF.

This clone is labeled medium-sized. The chain has TRBV5-1 and TRBJ1-1; TRBD1 is a possible D gene (6 bases). The V end was cut by 0 bases, the J end by 1 base, with 7 bases between. The CDR3 is 14 amino acids. Germline V gene lookup returns CDR1 SGHRS and CDR2 YFSETQ. This CDR3 is CASSLGTANTEAFF. In DNA, the CDR3 is TGCGCCAGCAGCTTGGGGACAGCGAACACTGAAGCTTTCTTT.

This rearrangement joins TRBV7-2 to TRBJ1-1, with D hard to call. Trimming cost V 1 base and J 0 bases, with 9 bases left between them. This CDR3 is built from 15 residues. The germline gives CDR1 SGHTA, CDR2 FQGNSA. CDR3 coding DNA: TGTGCCAGCAGCTTAGGAAGGGTCTTGAACACTGAAGCTTTCTTT. This encodes CASSLGRVLNTEAFF.

This rearrangement joins TRBV7-8 to TRBJ1-4, with a possible D match to TRBD1 (5 bases). The CDR3 extends over 14 amino acids. V was clipped by 7 bases and J by 5 bases, with 14 bases between them. CDR1 is SGHVS and CDR2 is FQNEAQ in the germline V gene. CDR3 coding DNA: TGTGCCAGCACCCCGGGGCTCCGGAATGAAAAACTGTTTTTT. Translating it yields CASTPGLRNEKLFF.

The rearrangement links TRBV10-3 to TRBJ2-7, with D uncertain. Trimming cost V 3 bases and J 4 bases, with 4 bases left between them. Germline V gene data show CDR1 as ENHRY and CDR2 as SYGVKD. The CDR3 has 11 amino acids. The CDR3 region is CAISDSYEQYF. In DNA, the CDR3 is TGTGCCATCAGTGACTCATACGAGCAGTACTTC.

This clone was counted between two and nine times. This same CDR3 is encoded by further DNA sequences in the sample. The chain uses TRBV5-1 and TRBJ2-7; D gene unclear. The germline V gene has CDR1 SGHRS and CDR2 YFSETQ. The ends were cut back, 0 bases at V and 0 bases at J, with 7 bases in the middle. The CDR3 has 14 amino acids. This CDR3 is CASSLAVSSYEQYF. CDR3 DNA sequence: TGCGCCAGCAGCTTGGCTGTTAGCTCCTACGAGCAGTACTTC.

The V call is TRBV18, the J call TRBJ2-1, with 7 bases aligning to TRBD2. The CDR3 is 16 residues long. Germline V lookup: CDR1 KGHSH, CDR2 LQKENI. With V trimmed by 3 bases and J by 4 bases, 9 bases remained unmatched. The CDR3 sequence is CASSPVAGLGYNEQFF. The CDR3 nucleotides read TGTGCCAGCTCACCGGTAGCCGGACTAGGTTACAATGAGCAGTTCTTC. The whole variable domain, filled in from reference TRBV18 and TRBJ2-1, reads NAGVMQNPRHLVRRRGQEARLRCSPMKGHSHVYWYRQLPEEGLKFMVYLQKENIIDESGMPKERFSAEFPKEGPSILRIQQVVRGDSAAYFCASSPVAGLGYNEQFFGPGTRLTVL.